This entry is about one T cell receptor beta chain. Antigen unknown. This sample stems from a study of post-analysis software for immune sequencing data. Study-level information: Included courses were relapsing-remitting and secondary progressive multiple sclerosis; progressive-relapsing multiple sclerosis was also included. Findings and caveats of the study: Controls had lower frequencies than patients of about five TRBV segments, which included TRBV5-6, TRBV5-1 and TRBV20-1. Significantly decreased normalized Chao1 diversity was recorded for multiple sclerosis patients relative to controls.

cDNA libraries of TCR beta carried unique molecular identifiers. TCRdb recomputed calls from the PCR reads with MiXCR, one row per CDR3 protein. The table lists 350,000 to 450,000 distinct CDR3 sequences, about a third of them singletons. Germline V gives CDR1 SQVTM, CDR2 ANQGSEA. The CDR3 consists of 16 residues. Trimming stripped 2 bases from V and 2 bases from J, with 19 bases between. The receptor was derived from a girl aged 10-17 years with multiple sclerosis. Material for sequencing was blood. The chain combines TRBV29-1 with TRBJ2-7; maybe TRBD1 (5 bases). Written as DNA, the CDR3 is TGCAGCGTTGAATCAATAAAGGGGCGCAGGACCTACGAGCAGTACTTC. Amino acids: CSVESIKGRRTYEQYF.